This T cell receptor (beta chain) is drawn from a study of T cell repertoires in cytomegalovirus infection. Looking at the study overall: Public signatures in TCR beta pointed to CMV infection and matching HLA type.

This clonotype was counted ten times or more. TCRdb re-derived calls from the reads in MiXCR, one entry per CDR3 protein. The data show a few hundred thousand distinct CDR3 sequences, more than 8% seen once. This sequence was found in a human donor in good health (CMV status not recorded). Some clones in this sample may be carry-over from other donors' samples. Specimen: PBMCs.

The CDR3 here is CASRRQLNSPLHF. In DNA form, the CDR3 reads TGTGCCAGCAGGCGCCAGCTTAATTCACCCCTCCACTTT. The chain is built from TRBV27 and TRBJ1-6, with D uncertain. Germline assignment: CDR1 MNHEY and CDR2 SMNVEV (reference sequence). Trimming stripped 6 bases from V and 6 bases from J, with 9 bases between. The CDR3 has 13 amino acids.